The sequence of this T cell receptor beta chain was determined in a study of blood T cells in healthy people across ages. Study-wide context: The capture of about one barcoded beta molecule per two T cells was achieved by template switching.

This CDR3 spans 15 amino acids. CDR1 and CDR2 from the germline V gene are SEHNR and FQNEAQ (reference sequence). The J segment lost 3 bases and the V segment lost 3 bases, leaving 5 bases of the junction unmatched. Through a sample-barcoded 5' primer and a J-beta primer mix, a second PCR was run for about 6 to 11 cycles. Paired-end reads containing CDR3 totaled no fewer than 2.5 million for each sample. A single record per CDR3 protein comes from TCRdb applying MiXCR to the 5' RACE reads. The data hold 1.4 million or so distinct CDR3 sequences, with 42% observed a single time. This clonotype was recorded a few times. Its target is not known. Study findings and constraints: One million T cells yielded diversity estimates that were considered underestimates.

The sequenced sample was blood. The gene calls are TRBV7-9 and TRBJ2-5, with 9 bases lining up with TRBD1. The clonotype originates from a young woman in good health. CDR3 residues: CASSLVDRGEETQYF. CDR3 sequence (DNA): TGTGCCAGCAGCTTGGTAGACAGGGGGGAAGAGACCCAGTACTTC.